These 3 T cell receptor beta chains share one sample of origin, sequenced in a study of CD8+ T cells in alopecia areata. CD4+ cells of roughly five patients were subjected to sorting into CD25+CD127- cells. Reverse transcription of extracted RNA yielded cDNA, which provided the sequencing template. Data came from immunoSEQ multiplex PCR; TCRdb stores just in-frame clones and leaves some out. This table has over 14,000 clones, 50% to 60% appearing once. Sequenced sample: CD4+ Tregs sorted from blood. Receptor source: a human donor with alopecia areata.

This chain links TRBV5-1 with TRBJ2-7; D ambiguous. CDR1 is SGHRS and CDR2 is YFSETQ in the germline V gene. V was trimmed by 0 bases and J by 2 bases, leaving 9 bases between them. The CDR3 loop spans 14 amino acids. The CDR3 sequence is CASSLATGPYEQYF. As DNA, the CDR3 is TGCGCCAGCAGCTTGGCAACGGGCCCCTACGAGCAGTACTTC.

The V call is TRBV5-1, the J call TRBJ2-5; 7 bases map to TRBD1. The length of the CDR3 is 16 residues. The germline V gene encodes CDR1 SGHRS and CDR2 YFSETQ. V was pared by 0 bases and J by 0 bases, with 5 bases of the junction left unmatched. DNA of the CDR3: TGCGCCAGCAGCTTGGACAGGGGAAGGGACCAAGAGACCCAGTACTTC. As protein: CASSLDRGRDQETQYF.

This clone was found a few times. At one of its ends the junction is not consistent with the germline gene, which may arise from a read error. In DNA, the CDR3 is TGCGCCAGCCGCTTTCCGGCGAACACTGAAGCTTTCTTT. This translates into CASRFPANTEAFF. V gene TRBV5-1 combines with J gene TRBJ1-1; no clear D gene. CDR1 is SGHRS, CDR2 YFSETQ, per germline. The CDR3 has 13 residues.